This T cell receptor beta chain emerged from a study of T cells in Graves' hyperthyroidism and ophthalmopathy. The TCR beta CDR3 regions underwent amplification using RNA transcripts as the source. TCR CDR3 underwent first-round RT-PCR with the HTBI primer set. MiXCR, applied by TCRdb to the multiplex PCR reads, yields one record per CDR3 protein. Here the sample spans approximately 610,000 distinct CDR3 sequences, 16% being singletons. This CDR3 has 14 amino acids. V gave up 5 bases and J gave up 2 bases; unmatched junction bases: 5. The germline gives CDR1 SGHTA, CDR2 FQGNSA. The chain links TRBV7-2 to TRBJ2-7; 8 nucleotides line up with TRBD2. The receptor comes from a woman aged 18 to 35 with Graves' hyperthyroidism. The sequenced sample consisted of blood. CDR3 coding DNA: TGTGCCAGCAGCGAATCGGGGGGGGCCTACGAGCAGTACTTC. It specifies CASSESGGAYEQYF.